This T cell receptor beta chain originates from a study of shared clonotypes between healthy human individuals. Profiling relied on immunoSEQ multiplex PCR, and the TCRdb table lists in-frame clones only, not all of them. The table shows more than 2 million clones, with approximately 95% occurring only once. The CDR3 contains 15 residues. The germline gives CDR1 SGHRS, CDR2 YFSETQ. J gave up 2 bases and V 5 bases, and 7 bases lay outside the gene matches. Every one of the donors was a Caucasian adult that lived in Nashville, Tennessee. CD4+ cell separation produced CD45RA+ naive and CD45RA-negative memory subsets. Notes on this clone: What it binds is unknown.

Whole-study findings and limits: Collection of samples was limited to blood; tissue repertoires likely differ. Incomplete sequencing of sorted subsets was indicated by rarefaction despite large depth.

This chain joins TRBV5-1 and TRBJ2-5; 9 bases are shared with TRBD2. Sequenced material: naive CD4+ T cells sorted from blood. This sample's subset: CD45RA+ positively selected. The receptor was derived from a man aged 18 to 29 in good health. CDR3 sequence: CASRDPAGGQETQYF. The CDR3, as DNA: TGCGCCAGCAGGGACCCCGCGGGGGGGCAAGAGACCCAGTACTTC.